Sequencing of this T cell receptor beta chain was carried out in a study of post-analysis software for immune sequencing data. Study details: Clinical courses comprised relapsing-remitting, secondary progressive and progressive-relapsing multiple sclerosis. Findings and limits, study-wide: Relative to controls, patients with multiple sclerosis showed significantly lower normalized Chao1 diversity. Among 5 or 6 TRBV segments more frequent in patients than controls were TRBV5-6, TRBV5-1 and TRBV20-1.

Libraries were made from TCR beta cDNA, and they carried unique molecular identifiers. The T cell input of about 0.9 to 11 million gave hundreds of thousands of cDNA molecules. One entry per CDR3 protein results from TCRdb running MiXCR on the PCR reads. The repertoire holds hundreds of thousands of distinct CDR3 sequences, with 40% to 50% as singletons. Germline assignment: CDR1 DFQATT and CDR2 SNEGSKA (reference sequence). The CDR3 is 10 residues long. On this clonotype itself: What it binds is not known.

Material: blood. The receptor comes from a girl aged 5-17 years with multiple sclerosis. This chain uses TRBV20-1 with TRBJ2-7; no definite D call. The J call is uncertain, as TRBJ2-5 better fits the DNA end. The CDR3 region is CSAKRETQYF. Here the CDR3 DNA reads TGCAGTGCTAAGAGGGAGACCCAGTACTTC.